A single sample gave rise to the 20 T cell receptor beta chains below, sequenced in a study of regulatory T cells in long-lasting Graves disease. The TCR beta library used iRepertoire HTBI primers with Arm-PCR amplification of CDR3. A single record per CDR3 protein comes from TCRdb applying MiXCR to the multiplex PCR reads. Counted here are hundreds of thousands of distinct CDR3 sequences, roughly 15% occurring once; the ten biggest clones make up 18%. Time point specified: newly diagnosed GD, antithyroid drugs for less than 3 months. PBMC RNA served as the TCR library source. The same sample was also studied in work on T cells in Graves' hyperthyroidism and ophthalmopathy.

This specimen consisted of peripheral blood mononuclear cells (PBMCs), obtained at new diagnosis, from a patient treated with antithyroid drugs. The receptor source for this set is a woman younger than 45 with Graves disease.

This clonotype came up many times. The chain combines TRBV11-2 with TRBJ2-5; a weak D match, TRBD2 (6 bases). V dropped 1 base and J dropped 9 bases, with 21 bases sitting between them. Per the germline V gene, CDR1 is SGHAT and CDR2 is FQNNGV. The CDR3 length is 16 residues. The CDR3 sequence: CASSLAAAGRGRAQYF. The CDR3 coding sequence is TGTGCCAGCAGCTTAGCGGCGGCGGGACGGGGAAGGGCCCAGTACTTC.

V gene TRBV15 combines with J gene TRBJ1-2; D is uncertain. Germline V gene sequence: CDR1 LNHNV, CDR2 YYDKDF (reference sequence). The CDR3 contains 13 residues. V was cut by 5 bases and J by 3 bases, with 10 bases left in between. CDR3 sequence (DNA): TGTGCCACCAGCCGGGCCTGGGACTATGGCTACACCTTC. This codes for CATSRAWDYGYTF. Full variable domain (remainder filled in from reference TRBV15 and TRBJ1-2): DAMVIQNPRYQVTQFGKPVTLSCSQTLNHNVMYWYQQKSSQAPKLLFHYYDKDFNNEADTPDNFQSRRPNTSFCFLDIRSPGLGDTAMYLCATSRAWDYGYTFGSGTRLTVV.

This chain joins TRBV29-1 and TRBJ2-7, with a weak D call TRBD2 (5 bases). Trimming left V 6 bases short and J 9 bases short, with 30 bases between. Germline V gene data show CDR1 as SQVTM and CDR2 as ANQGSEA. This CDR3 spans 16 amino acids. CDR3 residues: CSVRSDSADLPRGQYF. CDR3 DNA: TGCAGCGTGCGGTCAGATAGCGCGGATCTGCCCCGGGGGCAGTACTTC.

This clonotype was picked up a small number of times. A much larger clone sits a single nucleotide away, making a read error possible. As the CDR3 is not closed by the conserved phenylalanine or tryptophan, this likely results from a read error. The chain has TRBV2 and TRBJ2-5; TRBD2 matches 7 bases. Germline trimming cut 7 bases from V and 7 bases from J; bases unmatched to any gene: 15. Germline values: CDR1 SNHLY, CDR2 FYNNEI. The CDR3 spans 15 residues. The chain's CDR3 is CASNLLATGTGTQYL. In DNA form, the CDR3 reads TGTGCCAGCAACCTACTAGCGACTGGGACGGGGACCCAGTACCTC.

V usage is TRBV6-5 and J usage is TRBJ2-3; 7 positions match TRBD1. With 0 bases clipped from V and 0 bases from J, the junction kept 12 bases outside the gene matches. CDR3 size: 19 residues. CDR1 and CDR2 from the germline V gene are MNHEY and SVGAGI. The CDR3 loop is CASSYSMYTGTDSTDTQYF. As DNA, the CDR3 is TGTGCCAGCAGTTACTCGATGTACACCGGGACAGATAGCACAGATACGCAGTATTTT.

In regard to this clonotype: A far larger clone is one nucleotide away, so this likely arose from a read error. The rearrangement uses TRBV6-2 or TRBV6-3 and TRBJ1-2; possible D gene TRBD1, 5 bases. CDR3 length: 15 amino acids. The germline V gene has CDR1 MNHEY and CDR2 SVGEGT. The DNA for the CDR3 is TGTGCCAGCACCCGAGAGGGGCAGACTAACTATGGCTGCACCTTC. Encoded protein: CASTREGQTNYGCTF.

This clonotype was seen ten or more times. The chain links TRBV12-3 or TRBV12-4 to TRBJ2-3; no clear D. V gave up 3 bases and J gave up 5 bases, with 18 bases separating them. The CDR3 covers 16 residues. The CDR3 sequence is CASSFVPGPFRDTQYF. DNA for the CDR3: TGTGCCAGCAGTTTTGTCCCGGGTCCCTTCCGAGATACGCAGTATTTT.

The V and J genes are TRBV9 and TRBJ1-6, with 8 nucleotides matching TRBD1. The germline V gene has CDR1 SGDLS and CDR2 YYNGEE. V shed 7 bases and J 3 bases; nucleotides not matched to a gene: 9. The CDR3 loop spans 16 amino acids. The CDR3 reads CASGPSGQGYNSPLHF. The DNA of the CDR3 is TGTGCCAGCGGTCCTTCCGGACAGGGCTATAATTCACCCCTCCACTTT.

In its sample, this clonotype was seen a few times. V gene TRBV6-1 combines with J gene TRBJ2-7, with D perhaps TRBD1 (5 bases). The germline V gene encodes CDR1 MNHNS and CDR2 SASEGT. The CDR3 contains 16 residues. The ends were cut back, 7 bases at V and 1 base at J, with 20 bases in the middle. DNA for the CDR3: TGTGCCAGCAAGGCAGGGTTTTTAAGTTCGTCCTACGAGCAGTACTTC. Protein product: CASKAGFLSSSYEQYF.

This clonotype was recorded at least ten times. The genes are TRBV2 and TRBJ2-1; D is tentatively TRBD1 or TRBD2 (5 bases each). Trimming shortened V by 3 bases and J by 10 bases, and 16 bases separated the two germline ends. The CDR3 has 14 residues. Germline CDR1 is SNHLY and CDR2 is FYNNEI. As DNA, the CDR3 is TGTGCCAGCAGTGATAGGGGAATACAGCGGGAGCAGTTCTTC. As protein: CASSDRGIQREQFF.

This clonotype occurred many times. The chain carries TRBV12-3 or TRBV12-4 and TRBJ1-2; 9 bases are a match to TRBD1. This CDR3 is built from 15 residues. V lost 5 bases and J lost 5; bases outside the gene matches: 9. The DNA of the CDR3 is TGTGCCAGCAGTCCCCGACAGGGGGGAATGTATGGCTACACCTTC. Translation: CASSPRQGGMYGYTF.

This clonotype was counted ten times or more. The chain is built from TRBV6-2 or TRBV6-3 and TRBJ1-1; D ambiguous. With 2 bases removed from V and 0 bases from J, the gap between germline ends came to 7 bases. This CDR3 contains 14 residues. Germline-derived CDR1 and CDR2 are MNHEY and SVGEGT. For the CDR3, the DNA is TGTGCCAGCAGTTACGGTGCAGTGAACACTGAAGCTTTCTTT. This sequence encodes CASSYGAVNTEAFF.

The CDR3 sequence is CASSVAPAGGTDTQYF. The DNA for the CDR3 is TGTGCCAGCAGCGTAGCTCCTGCGGGAGGGACAGATACGCAGTATTTT. The chain couples TRBV9 to TRBJ2-3; 9 bases align to TRBD2. Germline lookup yields CDR1 SGDLS and CDR2 YYNGEE. V lost 0 bases, J lost 3 bases, and 5 bases stayed unmatched. The CDR3 is made up of 16 amino acids.

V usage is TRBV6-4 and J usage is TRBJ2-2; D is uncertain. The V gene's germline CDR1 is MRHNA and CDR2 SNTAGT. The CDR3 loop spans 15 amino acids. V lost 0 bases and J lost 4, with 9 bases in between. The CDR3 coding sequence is TGTGCCAGCAGTGACTCGGACGCCCCCACCGGGGAGCTGTTTTTT. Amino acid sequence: CASSDSDAPTGELFF.

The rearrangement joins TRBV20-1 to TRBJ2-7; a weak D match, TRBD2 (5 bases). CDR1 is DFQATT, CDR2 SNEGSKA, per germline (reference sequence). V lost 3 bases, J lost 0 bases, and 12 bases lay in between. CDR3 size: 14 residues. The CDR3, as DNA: TGCAGTGCTAGTAGGAGCGGTAGCTCCTACGAGCAGTACTTC. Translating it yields CSASRSGSSYEQYF.

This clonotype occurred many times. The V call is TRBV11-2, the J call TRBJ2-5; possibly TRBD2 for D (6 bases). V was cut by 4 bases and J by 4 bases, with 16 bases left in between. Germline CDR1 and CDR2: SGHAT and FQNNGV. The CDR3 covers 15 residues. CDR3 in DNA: TGTGCCAGCAGCTCGGTGGGGGGTTTCAGAGAGACCCAGTACTTC. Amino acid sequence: CASSSVGGFRETQYF.

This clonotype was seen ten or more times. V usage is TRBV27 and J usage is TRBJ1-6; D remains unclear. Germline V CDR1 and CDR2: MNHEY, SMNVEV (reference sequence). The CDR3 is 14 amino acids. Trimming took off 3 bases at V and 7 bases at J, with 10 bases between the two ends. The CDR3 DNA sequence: TGTGCCAGCAGTTTCTGGAGAGAGAATTCACCCCTCCACTTT. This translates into CASSFWRENSPLHF.

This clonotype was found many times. CDR3 in amino acids: CASSLGLFTTGGLNEQFF. Here the CDR3 DNA reads TGTGCCAGCAGTTTAGGTCTGTTTACTACAGGGGGCCTCAATGAGCAGTTCTTC. The V and J genes are TRBV28 and TRBJ2-1; 9 nucleotides agree with TRBD1. CDR1 and CDR2 (germline): MDHEN, SYDVKM. Unmatched junction bases numbered 14, after V lost 2 bases and J lost 6 bases. The CDR3 is 18 amino acids.

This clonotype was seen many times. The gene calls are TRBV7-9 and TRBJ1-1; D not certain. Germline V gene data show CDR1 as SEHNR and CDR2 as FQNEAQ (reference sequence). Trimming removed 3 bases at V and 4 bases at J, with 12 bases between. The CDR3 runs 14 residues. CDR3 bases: TGTGCCAGCAGCTTCGGCTCGGGAGCCACTGAAGCTTTCTTT. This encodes CASSFGSGATEAFF.

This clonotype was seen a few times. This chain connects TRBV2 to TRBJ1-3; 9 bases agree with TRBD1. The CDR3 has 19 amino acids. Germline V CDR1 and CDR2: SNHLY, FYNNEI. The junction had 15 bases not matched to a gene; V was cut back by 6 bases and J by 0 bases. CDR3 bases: TGTGCCAGCAGACGCACAGGGGGCCGCGGTGGGAGCTCTGGAAACACCATATATTTT. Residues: CASRRTGGRGGSSGNTIYF.